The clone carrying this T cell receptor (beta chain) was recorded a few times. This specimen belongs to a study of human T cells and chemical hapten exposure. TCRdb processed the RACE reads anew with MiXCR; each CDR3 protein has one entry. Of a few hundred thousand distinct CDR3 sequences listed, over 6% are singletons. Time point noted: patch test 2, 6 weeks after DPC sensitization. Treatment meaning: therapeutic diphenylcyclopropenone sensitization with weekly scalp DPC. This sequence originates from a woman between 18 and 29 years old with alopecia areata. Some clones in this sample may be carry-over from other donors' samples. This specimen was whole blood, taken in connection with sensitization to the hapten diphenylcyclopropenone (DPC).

The CDR3 coding sequence is TGTGCCAGCACTACGCAGGGAGGGGGCGCCTATGGCTACACCTTC. Its protein product is CASTTQGGGAYGYTF. J is TRBJ1-2 and V is TRBV6-1; 7 nucleotides align to TRBD1. CDR1 is MNHNS and CDR2 is SASEGT in the germline V gene. The trim removed 7 bases at V and 4 bases at J, leaving 12 bases unmatched. The CDR3 totals 15 residues.